The 20 T cell receptor beta chains reported below all come from one sample, sequenced in a study of T cells after somatic rescue of genetic block (dated by TCRdb to the early 2020s). Library preparation employed the immunoSEQ multiplex PCR assay. TCRdb took this table from immuneACCESS and kept in-frame rearrangements with V and J called. Such tables lack part of the clones; where checked against another copy, unresolved V genes explain under half of the gap, and the rest is unexplained. In all, the sample holds tens of thousands of clones, and approximately 91% of those were seen once. The ten largest clones represent approximately 3% of the sample. The sequenced sample consisted of peripheral blood mononuclear cells (PBMCs). The receptors were sampled from a young man.

This clone was detected only once. The gene calls are TRBV11-2 and TRBJ1-4, with 9 bases aligning to TRBD1. Looked up from germline, CDR1 is SGHAT and CDR2 is FQNNGV. V lost 5 bases to trimming and J lost 7 bases; unmatched junction nucleotides: 5. The CDR3 totals 14 residues. CDR3 DNA sequence: TGTGCCAGCAGCCGAGACAGGGGGGGTGAAAAACTGTTTTTT. The encoded protein is CASSRDRGGEKLFF. Full variable domain (rest looked up from reference TRBV11-2 and TRBJ1-4): EAGVAQSPRYKIIEKRQSVAFWCNPISGHATLYWYQQILGQGPKLLIQFQNNGVVDDSQLPKDRFSAERLKGVDSTLKIQPAKLEDSAVYLCASSRDRGGEKLFFGSGTQLSVL.

This clone turned up a few times. The chain recombines TRBV7-9 with TRBJ1-5; D gene ambiguous. Germline values: CDR1 SEHNR, CDR2 FQNEAQ (reference sequence). Trimming took 5 bases from V and 7 from J, leaving 15 bases between them. CDR3 length: 14 amino acids. The CDR3 is CASSPGLGVQPQHF. CDR3 coding DNA: TGTGCCAGCAGCCCGGGCCTCGGAGTACAGCCCCAGCATTTT.

The chain couples TRBV18 to TRBJ2-7; TRBD2 matches at 8 bases. V was clipped by 3 bases and J by 3 bases; unmatched bases: 7. Germline V CDR1 and CDR2: KGHSH, LQKENI. The CDR3 contains 15 residues. CDR3 residues: CASSPTGGIYYEQYF. The CDR3 DNA follows: TGTGCCAGCTCACCGACGGGGGGGATTTACTACGAGCAGTACTTC.

The rearrangement uses TRBV4-1 and TRBJ2-2, with 8 bases matching TRBD2. V dropped 0 bases and J dropped 1; count of bases not matched to a gene: 7. CDR1 and CDR2 from the germline V gene are MGHRA and YSYEKL. CDR3 length: 18 residues. The CDR3 loop is CASSQDYRLAGNTGELFF. The CDR3 nucleotides are TGCGCCAGCAGCCAAGACTATAGGCTAGCGGGGAACACCGGGGAGCTGTTTTTT.

The chain is built from TRBV5-1 and TRBJ2-5; 8 positions agree with TRBD2. In germline, CDR1 is SGHRS, CDR2 YFSETQ. Trimming removed 5 bases from V and 5 bases from J; junction bases left unmatched: 8. The CDR3 is 14 amino acids. The CDR3 DNA reads TGCGCCAGCAGGGAGGGGACTAGTTTCGAGACCCAGTACTTC. Its protein is CASREGTSFETQYF.

The V gene is TRBV6-6, the J gene TRBJ1-1; D possibly corresponds to TRBD1 (6 bases). Trimming stripped 2 bases from V and 2 bases from J, with 12 bases between. Germline V lookup: CDR1 MNHNY, CDR2 SVGAGI (reference sequence). The CDR3 extends over 15 amino acids. In DNA form, the CDR3 reads TGTGCCAGCAGTTACGGCTCGGACAGCAACACTGAAGCTTTCTTT. It yields the protein CASSYGSDSNTEAFF.

The CDR3 spells CASSQGGGGRAKNIQYF. The CDR3 nucleotides are TGTGCCAGCAGCCAAGGGGGCGGCGGGAGGGCCAAAAACATTCAGTACTTC. The chain couples TRBV4-2 to TRBJ2-4; 8 bases match TRBD2. The CDR3 runs 17 residues. Trimming cost V 1 base and J 1 base; bases outside gene matches: 6. Germline-derived CDR1 and CDR2 are LGHNA and YNFKEQ.

The V call is TRBV6-5, the J call TRBJ2-7, with 11 bases matching TRBD2. Germline-derived CDR1 and CDR2 are MNHEY and SVGAGI. The CDR3 loop spans 14 amino acids. Trimming cost V 4 bases and J 7 bases; bases outside gene matches: 6. The CDR3, as DNA: TGTGCCAGCAGTTCTGTAGCGGGAGGGGGGGAGCAGTACTTC. It translates to CASSSVAGGGEQYF.

The DNA for the CDR3 is TGCGCCAGCAGCCAAGAAGCGGGGGGGTACAATGAGCAGTTCTTC. It codes for CASSQEAGGYNEQFF. The rearrangement links TRBV4-3 to TRBJ2-1; 10 positions agree with TRBD2. V lost 0 bases, J lost 4 bases, and 0 bases stayed unmatched. This CDR3 comprises 15 residues. Germline-derived CDR1 and CDR2 are LGHNA and YSLEER.

V usage is TRBV6-5 and J usage is TRBJ2-5, with D perhaps assigned TRBD1 or TRBD2 (6 bases each). The V end lost 2 bases, the J end lost 0 bases, and 13 bases lay between the germline ends. The CDR3 runs 16 residues. Looked up from germline, CDR1 is MNHEY and CDR2 is SVGAGI. For the CDR3, the DNA is TGTGCCAGCAGTTACGGGGCGGGACACAACCAAGAGACCCAGTACTTC. It yields the protein CASSYGAGHNQETQYF.

This chain uses TRBV28 with TRBJ1-1, with D uncertain. Germline V lookup: CDR1 MDHEN, CDR2 SYDVKM. The CDR3 extends over 14 amino acids. V lost 6 bases, J lost 0 bases, and 11 bases lay in between. CDR3 sequence reads: CASSRFLMNTEAFF. CDR3 sequence (DNA): TGTGCCAGCAGCCGATTCTTGATGAACACTGAAGCTTTCTTT. Full variable domain (remainder filled in from reference TRBV28 and TRBJ1-1): DVKVTQSSRYLVKRTGEKVFLECVQDMDHENMFWYRQDPGLGLRLIYFSYDVKMKEKGDIPEGYSVSREKKERFSLILESASTNQTSMYLCASSRFLMNTEAFFGQGTRLTVV.

The CDR3 bases are TGTGCCATCAGTCCCCGGGACACCCAGGACACCATATATTTT. Protein product: CAISPRDTQDTIYF. The chain carries TRBV10-3 and TRBJ1-3, with D possibly matching TRBD1 (6 bases). The CDR3 is 14 amino acids. Germline loops: CDR1 ENHRY, CDR2 SYGVKD. Trimming cost V 5 bases and J 8 bases, with 16 bases left between them.

The V gene is TRBV19, the J gene TRBJ2-7, with 7 nucleotides matching TRBD1. Germline CDR1 reads LNHDA; CDR2 reads SQIVND (reference sequence). V lost 7 bases, J lost 2 bases, and 5 bases stayed unmatched. This CDR3 has 13 residues. The CDR3 nucleotides are TGTGCCAGTACCCGGACAGGCGCCTACGAGCAGTACTTC. It specifies CASTRTGAYEQYF.

V usage is TRBV6-1 and J usage is TRBJ1-5, with D perhaps matching TRBD1 (5 bases). The V end lost 5 bases, the J end lost 4 bases, and 12 bases lay between the germline ends. Per germline, CDR1 MNHNS and CDR2 SASEGT. The CDR3 consists of 14 residues. The CDR3 spells CASSRGSGNQPQHF. The CDR3 nucleotides are TGTGCCAGCAGTAGGGGTAGTGGGAATCAGCCCCAGCATTTT.

The chain is built from TRBV7-9 and TRBJ2-2, with D perhaps being TRBD1 or TRBD2 (6 bases each). The CDR3 extends over 15 amino acids. V was cut by 2 bases and J by 3 bases, with 10 bases left in between. Germline loops: CDR1 SEHNR, CDR2 FQNEAQ (reference sequence). The CDR3 sequence: CASSLRGPDTGELFF. CDR3 sequence (DNA): TGTGCCAGCAGCTTACGGGGGCCCGACACCGGGGAGCTGTTTTTT.

This clone has a single count. This rearrangement joins TRBV9 to TRBJ2-7; perhaps TRBD1 as D (6 bases). V lost 0 bases to trimming and J lost 2 bases, with 9 bases between them. The CDR3 runs to 14 residues. Per germline, CDR1 SGDLS and CDR2 YYNGEE. The CDR3 loop reads CASSVGGGTYEQYF. The CDR3, as DNA: TGTGCCAGCAGCGTAGGAGGGGGTACCTACGAGCAGTACTTC.

The chain is built from TRBV4-2 and TRBJ2-7; no firm D call. This CDR3 spans 14 amino acids. V was shortened by 0 bases and J by 2 bases, with 8 bases between the two germline ends. Germline loops: CDR1 LGHNA, CDR2 YNFKEQ. This chain's CDR3 is CASSQDGGTYEQYF. The CDR3 DNA sequence: TGTGCCAGCAGCCAAGATGGCGGCACCTACGAGCAGTACTTC.

The chain is built from TRBV2 and TRBJ2-3; D is unclear. CDR1 SNHLY and CDR2 FYNNEI come from the germline V gene. With 7 bases removed from V and 5 bases from J, the gap between germline ends came to 16 bases. CDR3 length: 14 residues. The CDR3 nucleotides read TGTGCCAGCATTGGCCGGAGACCTGGAGATACGCAGTATTTT. Translating gives CASIGRRPGDTQYF.

This clone has a handful of counts. The V call is TRBV4-1, the J call TRBJ2-2, with 9 bases fitting TRBD1. The CDR3 loop spans 16 amino acids. After removal of 5 bases from V and 7 bases from J, the junction contained 11 bases not matched to a gene. Germline assignment: CDR1 MGHRA and CDR2 YSYEKL. CDR3 DNA: TGCGCCAGCAGCTATCAACCGGGACAGGGAGGCGGGGAGCTGTTTTTT. It yields the protein CASSYQPGQGGGELFF.

The chain is built from TRBV9 and TRBJ1-2, with 8 bases aligning to TRBD1. Germline CDR1 SGDLS, CDR2 YYNGEE. The CDR3 is 15 amino acids. The J segment lost 0 bases and the V segment lost 3 bases, leaving 4 bases of the junction unmatched. CDR3 in DNA: TGTGCCAGCAGCGGTGGGACAGGAACTAACTATGGCTACACCTTC. It codes for CASSGGTGTNYGYTF.